Below, one TCR beta chain is given with its context. Its antigen is unidentified. Healthy bone marrow donors made up the donor group. The data were taken from a study of cytomegalovirus exposure and HLA in healthy donors. Study overall: Among over 300 genotyped donors, roughly 81% fell in the Caucasian-associated ancestry cluster.

The study ran its PCR with 60 Vbeta and 13 Jbeta primers. This table comes from immunoSEQ multiplex PCR, and its TCRdb copy is limited to in-frame clones, with some not included. The sample holds 150,000 to 200,000 clones; about 81% are singletons and the top ten take about 1.9%. Whole-study results and caveats: Across all donors, roughly uniform sequencing depth was an assumption of the presence/absence analyses.

Per germline, CDR1 LGHNA and CDR2 YSLEER. Trimming pared 4 bases from V and 0 bases from J, leaving 10 bases between. The CDR3 runs to 16 residues. Source material: PBMCs. This TCR came from a woman between 18 and 29 years old in good health and CMV-seropositive. The V and J genes are TRBV4-3 and TRBJ2-6; D is perhaps TRBD2 (7 bases). The CDR3 nucleotides read TGCGCCAGCAGCCGCGCGGGGGCCTCTGGGGCCAACGTCCTGACTTTC. This gives the protein CASSRAGASGANVLTF.